This T cell receptor (beta chain) was documented in a study of CD8+ T cells in alopecia areata. Regarding the study as a whole: Greater clonality was observed in lesional scalp samples, especially alopecia totalis/universalis, versus normal scalp.

As to this clone: As yet, its antigen is unknown.

CDR3 size: 14 residues. V gave up 4 bases and J gave up 5 bases; unmatched junction bases: 7. Germline lookup yields CDR1 SGHRS and CDR2 YFSETQ. Treatment indicated: oral pan-JAK inhibitor, 5-10 mg twice daily. Reverse transcribed after extraction, RNA yielded cDNA as the sequencing template. TCRdb's copy holds only in-frame clones and misses some; the assay was immunoSEQ multiplex PCR. The data contain approximately 210,000 clones, around 60% of them singletons. V gene TRBV5-1 combines with J gene TRBJ2-5; 8 bases fit TRBD1. The origin of this receptor is a human donor with alopecia areata. The sample was CD4+ T cells sorted from blood, taken at week 4, from a patient treated with tofacitinib. Here the CDR3 reads CASSIQGDVETQYF. CDR3 nucleotide sequence: TGCGCCAGCAGCATACAGGGGGACGTGGAGACCCAGTACTTC.